The clone carrying this TCR beta chain appeared a few times. CDR1 and CDR2 from the germline V gene are SGHNT and YYREEE (reference sequence). CDR3 size: 11 residues. Trimming removed 0 bases at V and 6 bases at J, with 4 bases between. The data are from a study of sequential checkpoint blockade in melanoma. Across the study: Randomization was 1:1 between first-line nivolumab→ipilimumab and ipilimumab→nivolumab. Maintenance nivolumab came after either treatment sequence.

The assay was immunoSEQ multiplex PCR, and TCRdb's table has in-frame clones only and misses some. The table shows 27,000 or so clones, with roughly 81% occurring only once. The treatment: randomized to nivolumab then ipilimumab (arm A) or the reverse (arm B). None of the patients previously received DNA-damaging chemotherapy. Sorted cells were live CD3+CD8+, lacking CD19 and CD56, from PBMCs. The sequencing here drew on CD8+ T cells sorted from blood (inferred from file names), taken from a patient given nivolumab and ipilimumab in sequence. The rearrangement uses TRBV5-4 and TRBJ2-7; D not resolved. The TCR sequence derives from a human donor with melanoma. The DNA for the CDR3 is TGTGCCAGCAGCTTGGCTAGCGAGCAGTACTTC. It specifies CASSLASEQYF.